This TCR beta chain was captured in a study of cytomegalovirus exposure and HLA in healthy donors. The CDR3 extends over 11 amino acids. In germline, CDR1 is DFQATT, CDR2 SNEGSKA (reference sequence). The V end was cut by 0 bases, the J end by 6 bases, with 3 bases between. Study conclusions and caveats: In an earlier analysis, in 587 donors, most V segments appeared productive either ~87% or ~30% of the time.

On this clone: Its specificity is not known.

PCR involved 60 Vbeta and 13 Jbeta primers. Data came from immunoSEQ multiplex PCR; TCRdb stores just in-frame clones and leaves some out. The sample yields more than 95,000 clones, roughly 70% seen once. This rearrangement joins TRBV20-1 to TRBJ2-1; D is undetermined. The sequencing input was PBMCs. This receptor was identified in a man aged 35-49 years in good health and CMV-seropositive. CDR3 in amino acids: CSARDSNEQFF. DNA of the CDR3: TGCAGTGCTAGAGATAGCAATGAGCAGTTCTTC.